The entry that follows covers one T cell receptor beta chain sequence. The sample belongs to a study of blood T cell repertoires in COVID-19. Across the study: Sites across the United States, Italy and Spain contributed samples from acute and convalescent COVID-19. Sources were T cells, B-cell-depleted T cells, or PBMCs; the material itself was cDNA or gDNA.

Seattle patients were enrolled during active infection and followed longitudinally. How the authors handled the data: Nucleated cell counts were estimated from reference gene primer amplification. The repertoire was sequenced with immunoSEQ multiplex PCR; TCRdb's copy has only in-frame clones and lacks some. V and J calls and clone size are as listed in that table; D and trimming were resolved from the DNA. The table includes about 230,000 clones, over 80% detected once. Germline V gene data show CDR1 as MNHEY and CDR2 as SMNVEV (reference sequence). V lost 3 bases, J lost 7 bases, and 6 bases stayed unmatched. This CDR3 spans 14 amino acids.

This chain joins TRBV27 and TRBJ1-3; TRBD1 matches 7 bases. The sequenced material came from peripheral blood. The sequence was obtained from a man aged 30 to 45 with COVID-19, enrolled during active disease. The CDR3, as DNA: TGTGCCAGCAGTTTTTCGACAGGGTCGAACACCATATATTTT. Its protein is CASSFSTGSNTIYF.